This is a list of T cell receptor beta chains from one sample in a study of PD-1 blockade in classical Hodgkin lymphoma. Profiling relied on immunoSEQ multiplex PCR, and the TCRdb table lists in-frame clones only, not all of them. The sample has roughly 140,000 clones, under 85% seen once. The input for sequencing was peripheral blood mononuclear cells (PBMCs), taken before the second cycle of nivolumab. The receptors were gathered from a human donor with classical Hodgkin lymphoma. The CDR3 runs from the conserved cysteine through the conserved F or W. D genes are given only for firm matches. Size is omitted from some rows. Given values are once, few, many or a class for expanded clones.

D	V	J	size	DNA	CDR3
NA	TRBV6-5	TRBJ1-1	NA	TGTGCCAGCAGTTACTCGACAGGCGGGACTGAAGCTTTCTTT	CASSYSTGGTEAFF
TRBD1	TRBV6-5	TRBJ2-3	once	TGTGCCAGCAGTGAAGCGTGGACAGGCGTGTATTTT	CASSEAWTGVYF
TRBD1	TRBV7-9	TRBJ2-7	NA	TGTGCCAGCAGCTTTTTCCCGGGACAGGGGGGCGAGCAGTACTTC	CASSFFPGQGGEQYF
NA	TRBV6-1	TRBJ1-2	NA	TGTGCCAGCAGCCCTTTTGCCGCGGGGGCGCAAGGCTACACCTTC	CASSPFAAGAQGYTF
TRBD2	TRBV28	TRBJ2-7	NA	TGTGCCAGCAGCCGACTAGCGGGAGCGAGCGGGTGGTACGAGCAGTACTTC	CASSRLAGASGWYEQYF
NA	TRBV25-1	TRBJ1-1	NA	TGTGCCAGCAGTGGAGAGGATGAAGCTTTCTTT	CASSGEDEAFF
NA	TRBV6-6	TRBJ1-5	NA	TGTGCCAGCAGTTACTCGGGGGCAGGGCGGGATCAGCCCCAGCATTTT	CASSYSGAGRDQPQHF
TRBD1	TRBV4-2	TRBJ1-1	NA	TGTGCCAGCAGTCAACAGGGGGCGGACACTGAAGCTTTCTTT	CASSQQGADTEAFF
TRBD2	TRBV7-2	TRBJ2-3	once	TGTGCCAGCAGCTTAGAGTGGGTGACTAGCGGGAGGGGCACAGATACGCAGTATTTT	CASSLEWVTSGRGTDTQYF
NA	TRBV10-3	TRBJ2-3	NA	TGTGCCATAGCGGCTAGCACAGATACGCAGTATTTT	CAIAASTDTQYF
TRBD1	TRBV29-1	TRBJ2-5	NA	TGCAGCGTCGGACAGGGTCAAGAGACCCAGTACTTC	CSVGQGQETQYF
NA	TRBV7-2	TRBJ1-2	NA	TGTGCCAGCAGCTTAGTTACCAAGGGCAACTATGGCTACACCTTC	CASSLVTKGNYGYTF
TRBD1	TRBV4-3	TRBJ2-1	NA	TGCGCCAGCAGCCAAGGTTCTGGACAGGGGTTCTACAATGAGCAGTTCTTC	CASSQGSGQGFYNEQFF
NA	TRBV27	TRBJ1-2	NA	TGTGCCAGCAGTTTAAACGGCTACTATGGCTACACCTTC	CASSLNGYYGYTF
TRBD1	TRBV19	TRBJ2-1	NA	TGTGCCAGTAAGGGACAGGGTACCTACAATGAGCAGTTCTTC	CASKGQGTYNEQFF
NA	TRBV6-5	TRBJ1-1	NA	TGTGCCAGCAGTTACGGGGGGCGCCGAACTGAAGCTTTCTTT	CASSYGGRRTEAFF
TRBD1	TRBV2	TRBJ2-1	NA	TGTGCCAGCAGTGGACAGGGGGGATCCTACAATGAGCAGTTCTTC	CASSGQGGSYNEQFF
NA	TRBV13	TRBJ2-1	NA	TGTGCCAGCAGCTTAGGACTGACCTCCTACAATGAGCAGTTCTTC	CASSLGLTSYNEQFF
NA	TRBV9	TRBJ2-7	NA	TGTGCCAGCAGCGTAGATGAATCATACGAGCAGTACTTC	CASSVDESYEQYF
NA	TRBV5-6	TRBJ2-7	NA	TGTGCCAGCAGGACTCTCGGGGGGCTAAGTTCCTACGAGCAGTACTTC	CASRTLGGLSSYEQYF
TRBD2	TRBV7-2	TRBJ2-3	NA	TGTGCCAGCGGGCTAGCGGGAGGGTGGAGCACAGATACGCAGTATTTT	CASGLAGGWSTDTQYF
TRBD2	TRBV19	TRBJ2-1	NA	TGTGCCAGTAGTAGTCCTAGCGGGGGGGCTCGGGAGTATGAGCAGTTCTTC	CASSSPSGGAREYEQFF
NA	TRBV5-1	TRBJ1-2	NA	TGCGCCAGCATTGCAGGGCCTAACTATGGCTACACCTTC	CASIAGPNYGYTF
NA	TRBV6-5	TRBJ1-3	NA	TGTGCCAGCAGTTACGTCGGGGCTGGAAACACCATATATTTT	CASSYVGAGNTIYF
NA	TRBV27	TRBJ2-3	NA	TGTGCCAGCAGTTTAATTAGCGGAGCAGATACGCAGTATTTT	CASSLISGADTQYF
NA	TRBV9	TRBJ2-3	NA	TGTGCCAGCAGCGTAGAAGGGACAGATACGCAGTATTTT	CASSVEGTDTQYF
TRBD1	TRBV19	TRBJ2-1	once	TGTGCCAGTAGTGCCCTCGGGACAGGGTCCAATGAGCAGTTCTTC	CASSALGTGSNEQFF
TRBD1	TRBV5-1	TRBJ2-7	NA	TGCGCCAGCAGCTTGGATAGGACAGGGGGGTCCTACGAGCAGTACTTC	CASSLDRTGGSYEQYF
TRBD2	TRBV7-3	TRBJ2-2	NA	TGTGCCAGCAGCTTAATGGCTAGCGGGTCCGGGGAGCTGTTTTTT	CASSLMASGSGELFF